Listed below are T cell receptor beta chains from one sample, sequenced in a study of blood T cell repertoires in COVID-19. TCRdb's table, derived via immunoSEQ multiplex PCR, lists solely in-frame clones and lacks some. The profile shows about 190,000 clones, more than 75% of them singletons. Sample: peripheral blood. The receptors here all came from a man aged 35 to 55 with active or convalescent COVID-19. CDR3s include the opening cysteine and the closing phenylalanine or tryptophan. The D gene is left open where the match is weak. Clone size appears in some rows only: once, few, many, or a class for an expanded clone.

D gene	V gene	clone size	J gene	CDR3 protein	CDR3 DNA
-	TRBV6-2/TRBV6-3	-	TRBJ2-5	CASSHPPRGASEETQYF	TGTGCCAGCAGTCACCCCCCACGGGGGGCTTCAGAGGAGACCCAGTACTTC
TRBD2	TRBV7-2	once	TRBJ2-1	CASSSGTSGNEQFF	TGTGCCAGCAGCTCCGGGACTAGCGGGAATGAGCAGTTCTTC
TRBD2	TRBV6-2/TRBV6-3	-	TRBJ2-2	CASSDLRTGGPGTGELFF	TGTGCCAGCAGTGATCTTCGGACGGGGGGGCCAGGCACCGGGGAGCTGTTTTTT
TRBD1	TRBV19	-	TRBJ2-2	CASSRGTGGNRELFF	TGTGCCAGTAGCAGAGGGACAGGAGGTAATCGGGAGCTGTTTTTT
-	TRBV9	-	TRBJ2-2	CASSEGVANTGELFF	TGTGCCAGCAGCGAGGGGGTAGCGAACACCGGGGAGCTGTTTTTT
TRBD1	TRBV7-9	-	TRBJ2-7	CASSQDVGQAYEQYF	TGTGCCAGCAGCCAGGATGTGGGACAGGCCTACGAGCAGTACTTC
-	TRBV18	-	TRBJ1-2	CASSNRDFNYGYTF	TGTGCCAGCTCCAACCGAGACTTTAACTATGGCTACACCTTC
TRBD2	TRBV5-1	-	TRBJ2-3	CASSVLAQPPDTQYF	TGCGCCAGCAGCGTACTAGCGCAACCCCCCGATACGCAGTATTTT
-	TRBV29-1	-	TRBJ1-1	CSVEKRDEAFF	TGCAGCGTTGAAAAGAGAGATGAAGCTTTCTTT
-	TRBV4-2	once	TRBJ2-7	CASSQGGYSGTAYEQYF	TGTGCCAGCAGCCAAGGAGGATATAGCGGGACAGCCTACGAGCAGTACTTC
-	TRBV11-2	-	TRBJ2-5	CASSLGEYQETQYF	TGTGCCAGCAGCTTAGGGGAGTACCAAGAGACCCAGTACTTC
TRBD2	TRBV7-2	-	TRBJ2-3	CASSLRGTSGGLSTDTQYF	TGTGCCAGCAGCCTCAGGGGGACTAGCGGGGGGCTTAGCACAGATACGCAGTATTTT
TRBD1	TRBV7-3	-	TRBJ1-6	CASSLGTGLGNSPLHF	TGTGCCAGCAGCTTAGGGACAGGGTTAGGTAATTCACCCCTCCACTTT
-	TRBV27	-	TRBJ1-4	CASSLSQTTNEKLFF	TGTGCCAGCAGTTTATCCCAGACAACTAATGAAAAACTGTTTTTT
-	TRBV19	-	TRBJ1-2	CASSLTSGGHYGYTF	TGTGCCAGTAGTCTAACCTCCGGGGGACACTATGGCTACACCTTC
-	TRBV12-5	few	TRBJ1-1	CASGLSGALTEAFF	TGTGCTAGTGGTTTATCAGGGGCTCTCACTGAAGCTTTCTTT
TRBD1	TRBV19	-	TRBJ1-3	CASSTTRTGQSSGNTIYF	TGTGCCAGTAGTACCACGCGGACAGGGCAGAGCTCTGGAAACACCATATATTTT
-	TRBV12-5	-	TRBJ1-4	CASGLRTEEKLFF	TGTGCTAGTGGTTTGCGGACAGAGGAAAAACTGTTTTTT
-	TRBV7-9	-	TRBJ1-5	CASSLGQGGQPQHF	TGTGCCAGCAGCTTAGGTCAGGGAGGCCAGCCCCAGCATTTT
TRBD1	TRBV19	-	TRBJ2-1	CASTGQGRLDEQFF	TGTGCCAGTACGGGACAGGGGAGACTGGACGAGCAGTTCTTC
-	TRBV28	-	TRBJ1-4	CASSLSGGGNEKLFF	TGTGCCAGCAGTTTAAGCGGGGGTGGTAATGAAAAACTGTTTTTT
TRBD1	TRBV14	-	TRBJ2-7	CASSQTGGTYEQYF	TGTGCCAGCAGCCAGACAGGGGGCACCTACGAGCAGTACTTC
-	TRBV5-6	-	TRBJ1-2	CASSQGWGGYTF	TGTGCCAGCAGCCAGGGGTGGGGTGGCTACACCTTC
TRBD1	TRBV7-9	once	TRBJ2-1	CASSPKDRVVFDEQFF	TGTGCCAGCAGCCCCAAAGACAGGGTTGTGTTCGATGAGCAGTTCTTC
TRBD1	TRBV18	-	TRBJ2-7	CASSPGQGAGEQYF	TGTGCCAGCTCACCTGGACAGGGGGCCGGGGAGCAGTACTTC